This section outlines one T cell receptor beta chain sequence together with its context. Its target is unknown. The data originate from a study of T cell responses to AZD1222 COVID-19 vaccine. For the study at large: Analysis merged second doses at about 4 or about 12 weeks. General study results and limits: None of the repertoires were sampled until the peak T cell response had passed.

CDR1 and CDR2 (germline): GTSNPN, SVGIG (reference sequence). J lost 10 bases, V lost 3 bases, and 7 bases had no gene match. CDR3 length equals 14 residues. The protocol was immunoSEQ multiplex PCR, while the TCRdb copy is restricted to in-frame clones and leaves out a portion. The sample holds over 130,000 clones, 88% seen once. The sequence derives from an adult in good health. This rearrangement joins TRBV30 to TRBJ1-6; 9 bases align to TRBD1. The specimen comprised peripheral blood, sampled on day 0 of AZD1222 vaccination. CDR3 sequence (DNA): TGTGCCTGGAGGGGGACAGGGCCCGGATCACCCCTCCACTTT. This codes for CAWRGTGPGSPLHF.